Below, one TCR beta chain is given with its context. What it recognizes is unknown. J gave up 7 bases and V 0 bases, and 3 bases lay outside the gene matches. CDR1 is SGDLS, CDR2 YYNGEE, per germline. The CDR3 loop spans 14 amino acids. The data are from a study of cytomegalovirus exposure and HLA in healthy donors. Findings and limits, study-wide: Researchers had no immune exposure information except CMV serostatus available. There were some V segments, including TRBV6-2 and TRBV6-3, excluded as indistinguishable. Per published reports, the classifier diagnosed cytomegalovirus status with high specificity and sensitivity.

PCR used 60 Vbeta primers and 13 Jbeta primers. Produced via immunoSEQ multiplex PCR; TCRdb's table is partial and in-frame only. Of about 160,000 clones listed, around 80% are singletons. Sequenced input: PBMCs. This TCR was recovered from a woman under 30 in good health and CMV-seronegative. The chain has TRBV9 and TRBJ2-1; 8 bases agree with TRBD1. CDR3: CASSVGQGRNEQFF. The CDR3 DNA reads TGTGCCAGCAGCGTAGGACAGGGGAGGAATGAGCAGTTCTTC.